These 16 T cell receptor beta chains originate from one sample sequenced in a study of blood T cell repertoires in COVID-19. Method: immunoSEQ multiplex PCR; TCRdb's copy keeps in-frame clones and lacks some. The sample holds around 50,000 clones, roughly 82% seen once. The specimen was peripheral blood. The receptors come from a woman older than 75 with acute or convalescent COVID-19.

The chain employs TRBV11-3 and TRBJ1-4, with D perhaps matching TRBD1 (6 bases). The CDR3 spans 16 residues. The germline V and J ends were trimmed by 5 bases and 4 bases, with 17 bases remaining between them. The V gene's germline CDR1 is SGHNT and CDR2 YENEEA. CDR3 in DNA: TGTGCCAGCAGCCCCGCTGGGCTGACAGGTAATGAAAAACTGTTTTTT. As protein: CASSPAGLTGNEKLFF.

The gene calls are TRBV4-2 and TRBJ1-3, with TRBD1 identical over 8 bases. The germline CDR1 and CDR2 sequences are LGHNA and YNFKEQ. The J segment lost 3 bases and the V segment lost 1 base, leaving 2 bases of the junction unmatched. This CDR3 is built from 15 residues. CDR3 amino acids: CASSQGRGLGNTIYF. CDR3 nucleotides: TGTGCCAGCAGCCAAGGCAGGGGGCTTGGAAACACCATATATTTT.

The V gene is TRBV2, the J gene TRBJ1-1, with D tentatively TRBD1 (5 bases). CDR1 is SNHLY and CDR2 is FYNNEI in the germline V gene. The CDR3 runs to 15 residues. V lost 7 bases and J lost 0, with 15 bases in between. DNA for the CDR3: TGTGCCAGCAACCAACCGACAGTTATGAACACTGAAGCTTTCTTT. This gives the protein CASNQPTVMNTEAFF. Combining the CDR3 with reference TRBV2 and TRBJ1-1 gives the whole variable domain EPEVTQTPSHQVTQMGQEVILRCVPISNHLYFYWYRQILGQKVEFLVSFYNNEISEKSEIFDDQFSVERPDGSNFTLKIRSTKLEDSAMYFCASNQPTVMNTEAFFGQGTRLTVV.

The V call is TRBV10-3, the J call TRBJ1-5; 9 positions match TRBD1. The V gene's germline CDR1 is ENHRY and CDR2 SYGVKD. The CDR3 contains 17 residues. V lost 2 bases, J lost 6 bases, and 11 bases stayed unmatched. CDR3 region: CAISETNNRGRAQPQHF. The CDR3 coding sequence is TGTGCCATCAGTGAGACAAACAACAGGGGGCGCGCTCAGCCCCAGCATTTT.

The DNA for the CDR3 is TGTGCCAGCTCACCATCCGGGACAGGGAGGAACAATGAGCAGTTCTTC. Translated: CASSPSGTGRNNEQFF. The rearrangement uses TRBV18 and TRBJ2-1, with 9 bases matching TRBD1. Trimming at V came to 2 bases and at J to 5 bases, leaving 7 bases not matched to a gene. The CDR3 has 16 residues. Germline V CDR1 and CDR2: KGHSH, LQKENI.

Here the CDR3 reads CASSTGGRQPQHF. The CDR3 DNA sequence: TGTGCCAGTAGTACGGGGGGCCGTCAGCCCCAGCATTTT. J is TRBJ1-5 and V is TRBV19, with D tentatively TRBD1 (6 bases). Trimming cost V 4 bases and J 6 bases, with 10 bases left between them. Germline lookup yields CDR1 LNHDA and CDR2 SQIVND (reference sequence). This CDR3 region has 13 residues.

This rearrangement joins TRBV12-5 to TRBJ2-3; 11 bases match TRBD2. This CDR3 has 16 residues. Trimming cost V 4 bases and J 2 bases; bases outside gene matches: 5. Germline loops: CDR1 LGHNT, CDR2 FRNRAP. CDR3 residues: CASGSGTSGPTDTQYF. The CDR3 DNA follows: TGTGCTAGTGGTTCAGGGACTAGCGGCCCCACAGATACGCAGTATTTT.

This chain uses TRBV5-1 with TRBJ1-2; 8 bases match TRBD1. Unmatched junction bases numbered 2, after V lost 0 bases and J lost 1 base. CDR3 length: 15 residues. Germline V CDR1 and CDR2: SGHRS, YFSETQ. CDR3 sequence (DNA): TGCGCCAGCAGCTTGGGAGACAGGGGTAACTATGGCTACACCTTC. Protein: CASSLGDRGNYGYTF. The full variable domain, in which reference TRBV5-1 and TRBJ1-2 provide the parts outside the CDR3, is KAGVTQTPRYLIKTRGQQVTLSCSPISGHRSVSWYQQTPGQGLQFLFEYFSETQRNKGNFPGRFSGRQFSNSRSEMNVSTLELGDSALYLCASSLGDRGNYGYTFGSGTRLTVV.

This clone is a singleton in its sample. The CDR3 bases are TGTGCCAGCTCACCACCGGTGGGAACAGGCCACACAAACAATGAGCAGTTCTTC. Protein: CASSPPVGTGHTNNEQFF. The V gene is TRBV18, the J gene TRBJ2-1, with D possibly being TRBD1 (5 bases). V gave up 0 bases and J gave up 5 bases, with 20 bases separating them. Germline CDR1 and CDR2: KGHSH and LQKENI. The CDR3 extends over 18 amino acids.

The J gene is TRBJ2-4, the V gene TRBV5-6; D perhaps matches TRBD1 (6 bases). Germline values: CDR1 SGHDT, CDR2 YYEEEE. The CDR3 is made up of 14 amino acids. Trimming took 5 bases from V and 3 from J, leaving 12 bases between them. The CDR3 bases are TGTGCCAGCAGGATGAGGGGGTACAAAAACATTCAGTACTTC. Its protein product is CASRMRGYKNIQYF.

The rearrangement uses TRBV3-1 (or the pseudogene TRBV3-2) and TRBJ2-2, with 12 bases fitting TRBD1. Germline loops: CDR1 LGHDT, CDR2 YNNKEL (reference sequence). The CDR3 consists of 17 residues. J gave up 4 bases and V 4 bases, and 7 bases lay outside the gene matches. In DNA form, the CDR3 reads TGTGCCAGCAGCCCCCGGGACAGGGGGCGCGTCACCGGGGAGCTGTTTTTT. Its protein is CASSPRDRGRVTGELFF.

The gene calls are TRBV28 and TRBJ1-4; possibly TRBD1 for D (6 bases). This CDR3 has 14 amino acids. Trimming took 6 bases from V and 2 from J, leaving 10 bases between them. Looked up from germline, CDR1 is MDHEN and CDR2 is SYDVKM. The CDR3 DNA sequence: TGTGCCAGCAGGCCGGGACACACTAATGAAAAACTGTTTTTT. Protein: CASRPGHTNEKLFF.

This rearrangement joins TRBV28 to TRBJ1-2; D perhaps matches TRBD1 (6 bases). The CDR3 covers 13 residues. Germline CDR1 is MDHEN and CDR2 is SYDVKM. Deletions cut 4 bases from V and 2 bases from J, with 8 bases between. CDR3 loop: CASSSGQNYGYTF. The CDR3 DNA reads as TGTGCCAGCAGTTCCGGACAGAACTATGGCTACACCTTC.

This chain links TRBV4-2 with TRBJ2-1, with D unclear. The CDR3 runs 15 residues. The germline gives CDR1 LGHNA, CDR2 YNFKEQ. Deletions cut 1 base from V and 12 bases from J, with 19 bases between. CDR3 nucleotides: TGTGCCAGCAGCCAAGTAGTTCAGACGGTCCCGGGGCAGTTCTTC. Translated, it gives CASSQVVQTVPGQFF.

The chain has TRBV3-1 (or the pseudogene TRBV3-2) and TRBJ2-7, with a weak D call TRBD2 (5 bases). Per the germline V gene, CDR1 is LGHDT and CDR2 is YNNKEL (reference sequence). The CDR3 is 13 residues long. V lost 0 bases and J lost 5, with 8 bases in between. The CDR3, as DNA: TGTGCCAGCAGCCAAGATTGGGGAGACGAGCAGTACGTC. This codes for CASSQDWGDEQYV.

The chain carries TRBV27 and TRBJ1-6, with a weak D call TRBD1 (5 bases). Trimming removed 3 bases from V and 1 base from J, with 16 bases in between. Germline CDR1 is MNHEY and CDR2 is SMNVEV (reference sequence). The CDR3 length is 18 residues. CDR3 in DNA: TGTGCCAGCAGTTTTGGGCAGGGAGGGATGTCCTATAATTCACCCCTCCACTTT. This translates into CASSFGQGGMSYNSPLHF.